These 12 T cell receptor beta chains were sequenced from one sample in a study of cytomegalovirus exposure and HLA in healthy donors. A multiplex PCR was run with 60 Vbeta primers and 13 Jbeta primers. Only in-frame clones appear in the TCRdb table, and some are missing; sequencing was by immunoSEQ multiplex PCR. Altogether over 250,000 clones are present, under 80% being singletons, with the ten largest covering around 2.3%. What was sequenced was PBMCs. The receptor source for this set is a female donor in good health and CMV-seronegative.

Note on this clone: The DNA is omitted, as the CDR3 cannot be located on it reliably, and the CDR3 follows TCRdb's listing. The chain has TRBV5-1 and TRBJ1-5. With termini counted, the CDR3 has 15 amino acids. Germline lookup yields CDR1 SGHRS and CDR2 YFSETQ. This CDR3 reads CASSFGPGSDQPQHF.

The chain combines TRBV6-5 with TRBJ2-7; 9 nucleotides match TRBD2. CDR3 length: 14 amino acids. Per the germline V gene, CDR1 is MNHEY and CDR2 is SVGAGI. J lost 2 bases, V lost 3 bases, and 2 bases had no gene match. CDR3 in DNA: TGTGCCAGCAGTTATCTAGCGGGGACCTACGAGCAGTACTTC. Its protein product is CASSYLAGTYEQYF.

This chain uses TRBV27 with TRBJ2-3; 8 bases line up with TRBD2. The V segment lost 6 bases and the J segment 4 bases; nucleotides outside the gene matches: 9. The CDR3 spans 15 residues. Looked up from germline, CDR1 is MNHEY and CDR2 is SMNVEV (reference sequence). CDR3 sequence reads: CASRGLANFPDTQYF. In DNA, the CDR3 is TGTGCCAGCAGAGGACTAGCTAACTTCCCAGATACGCAGTATTTT.

On this clone: Sequence at one end of the junction differs from germline and may be a read error. Additional DNA sequences in this sample encode the identical CDR3. J is TRBJ1-1 and V is TRBV2; 10 bases fit TRBD1. The CDR3 covers 15 residues. Germline CDR1 SNHLY, CDR2 FYNNEI. The CDR3 nucleotides read TGTGCCAGCATATCCGGGACAGGGGTGAACACTGAAGCCTTCTTT. Protein sequence: CASISGTGVNTEAFF. The complete variable domain, with remaining parts taken from reference TRBV2 and TRBJ1-1, reads EPEVTQTPSHQVTQMGQEVILRCVPISNHLYFYWYRQILGQKVEFLVSFYNNEISEKSEIFDDQFSVERPDGSNFTLKIRSTKLEDSAMYFCASISGTGVNTEAFFGQGTRLTVV.

On this clone: Relative to the germline gene, one junction end is altered; a read error may explain this. The same CDR3 arises from other DNA sequences in this sample as well. This chain connects TRBV11-2 to TRBJ2-1, with D possibly being TRBD2 (7 bases). Germline V CDR1 and CDR2: SGHAT, FQNNGV. This CDR3 spans 14 amino acids. In DNA form, the CDR3 reads TGTGCTAGCAGGGGAGGGGTGACCTACAATGAGCAGTTCTTC. Translation gives CASRGGVTYNEQFF.

The genes are TRBV4-2 and TRBJ1-2; perhaps TRBD1 as D (6 bases). V gave up 4 bases and J gave up 8 bases, with 17 bases separating them. This CDR3 has 14 residues. The germline gives CDR1 LGHNA, CDR2 YNFKEQ. CDR3 nucleotides: TGTGCCAGCAGCCTTATCCTGGGGCAGGGGGGCTACACCTTC. It codes for CASSLILGQGGYTF.

The chain carries TRBV2 and TRBJ2-2; D might be TRBD1 (6 bases). The germline V and J ends were trimmed by 5 bases and 5 bases, with 9 bases remaining between them. CDR1 SNHLY and CDR2 FYNNEI come from the germline V gene. The length of the CDR3 is 13 residues. The CDR3 sequence: CASSPRGTGELFF. For the CDR3, the DNA is TGTGCCAGCAGTCCTAGGGGGACCGGGGAGCTGTTTTTT.

This clone occurred once. J is TRBJ2-1 and V is TRBV27, with 9 bases identical to TRBD2. The junction had 4 bases not matched to a gene; V was cut back by 4 bases and J by 0 bases. Germline assignment: CDR1 MNHEY and CDR2 SMNVEV (reference sequence). The CDR3 runs 16 residues. The CDR3 region has the DNA TGTGCCAGCAGTTCCCTTAGCGGGAGCTCCTACAATGAGCAGTTCTTC. This encodes CASSSLSGSSYNEQFF.

The chain has TRBV6-1 and TRBJ2-5; 9 bases map to TRBD1. The end of the DNA fits TRBJ2-7 better, so the J call may be wrong. CDR1 and CDR2 (germline): MNHNS, SASEGT. This CDR3 has 15 amino acids. Written as DNA, the CDR3 is TGTGCCAGCAGTGAGGACAGGGGAACCGCTTACGAGCAGTACTTC. This gives the protein CASSEDRGTAYEQYF.

The genes are TRBV10-2 and TRBJ2-7; D might be TRBD2 (6 bases). Trimming shortened V by 7 bases and J by 5 bases, and 30 bases separated the two germline ends. Germline V gene sequence: CDR1 WSHSY, CDR2 SAAADI. The CDR3 totals 18 residues. The DNA for the CDR3 is TGCGCCAGCAATGAATTCGGGGTTCGAAGTCTAGCGTACAACGAGCAGTACTTC. Its protein product is CASNEFGVRSLAYNEQYF.

The chain recombines TRBV7-2 with TRBJ1-2; no firm D call. Trimming took 0 bases from V and 2 from J, leaving 4 bases between them. The CDR3 is 13 amino acids. The germline V gene has CDR1 SGHTA and CDR2 FQGNSA. Here the CDR3 reads CASSLAPNYGYTF. For the CDR3, the DNA is TGTGCCAGCAGCTTAGCCCCAAACTATGGCTACACCTTC.

The rearrangement links TRBV11-3 to TRBJ2-7; D remains ambiguous. The CDR3 spans 16 residues. Germline V CDR1 and CDR2: SGHNT, YENEEA. V was pared by 0 bases and J by 0 bases, with 12 bases between. CDR3 sequence: CASSLDTTLSSYEQYF. As DNA, the CDR3 is TGTGCCAGCAGCTTAGATACTACCTTGAGCTCCTACGAGCAGTACTTC.